Each of the 9 T cell receptor beta chains below was sequenced from the same sample in a study of T-cell memory formation after mild COVID-19. Each CDR3 protein is one row after TCRdb ran MiXCR on the 5' RACE reads. Here the sample spans about 300,000 distinct CDR3 sequences, roughly a fifth being singletons. The sample consisted of PBMCs or a T cell subset sorted from them (not recorded which). All receptors derive from a man aged 18 to 30 who had mild COVID-19 (a few samples of this study predate the infection). Cell type and time point are not known.

The sample holds a few counts of this clonotype. V gene TRBV18 combines with J gene TRBJ1-1; no definite D call. This CDR3 has 14 residues. V lost 4 bases to trimming and J lost 1 base, with 10 bases between them. CDR1 and CDR2 from the germline V gene are KGHSH and LQKENI. The CDR3 region is CASSHGGPNTEAFF. CDR3 in DNA: TGTGCCAGCTCACACGGAGGGCCGAACACTGAAGCTTTCTTT. The full variable domain, rest sourced from reference TRBV18 and TRBJ1-1, is NAGVMQNPRHLVRRRGQEARLRCSPMKGHSHVYWYRQLPEEGLKFMVYLQKENIIDESGMPKERFSAEFPKEGPSILRIQQVVRGDSAAYFCASSHGGPNTEAFFGQGTRLTVV.

V and J are TRBV28 and TRBJ2-3; D unresolved. Germline CDR1 and CDR2: MDHEN and SYDVKM. This CDR3 contains 12 residues. Trimming took 8 bases from V and 6 from J, leaving 12 bases between them. Written as DNA, the CDR3 is TGTGCCAGCGGCCCCTTTTCGGATACGCAGTATTTT. This sequence encodes CASGPFSDTQYF.

The CDR3 loop reads CASNLQGGLSDTQYF. Written as DNA, the CDR3 is TGTGCCAGCAATCTCCAGGGGGGCCTTTCAGATACGCAGTATTTT. The chain employs TRBV12-3 or TRBV12-4 and TRBJ2-3, with TRBD1 as a possible D gene (7 bases). The CDR3 consists of 15 residues. The germline V and J ends were trimmed by 7 bases and 4 bases, with 18 bases remaining between them.

The CDR3, as DNA: TGTGCCAGCAGAATACTACAGGGGACGGACACCGGGGAGCTGTTTTTT. Encoded protein: CASRILQGTDTGELFF. This chain connects TRBV6-2 or TRBV6-3 to TRBJ2-2; 7 positions match TRBD1. The CDR3 runs 16 residues. CDR1 MNHEY and CDR2 SVGEGT come from the germline V gene. V lost 6 bases, J lost 3 bases, and 10 bases stayed unmatched.

V gene TRBV5-5 combines with J gene TRBJ2-3; D assignment may be TRBD1 or TRBD2 (5 bases each). This CDR3 spans 14 amino acids. V lost 1 base and J 4 bases, leaving 10 bases between the germline ends. In germline, CDR1 is SGHKS, CDR2 YYEKEE (reference sequence). The CDR3 nucleotides read TGTGCCAGCAGCTTGTCCGGGACCGCAGATACGCAGTATTTT. It specifies CASSLSGTADTQYF.

This clonotype showed up many times. This sequence joins TRBV27 and TRBJ2-1; weak D call: TRBD1 (5 bases). Between the trimmed V and J ends, which lost 1 base and 14 bases, there was a span of 12 bases. Germline V lookup: CDR1 MNHEY, CDR2 SMNVEV (reference sequence). The length of the CDR3 is 12 residues. The CDR3 protein is CASSLLGQGEFF. The CDR3 region has the DNA TGTGCCAGCAGTTTATTGGGGCAGGGTGAGTTCTTC.

The chain recombines TRBV12-3 or TRBV12-4 with TRBJ2-1; 8 bases match TRBD2. Losses at the gene ends were 7 bases for V and 10 bases for J; bases not matched to a gene: 3. There are 11 residues in the CDR3. CDR3 nucleotide sequence: TGTGCCAGCACCAGACTAGCGGAGCAGTTCTTC. It yields the protein CASTRLAEQFF.

This sequence joins TRBV5-1 and TRBJ2-3; a weak D match, TRBD2 (5 bases). Germline-derived CDR1 and CDR2 are SGHRS and YFSETQ. The V gene lost 3 bases and the J gene lost 3 bases, with 14 bases spanning the gap. CDR3 size: 15 residues. The CDR3 DNA reads TGCGCCAGCAGCTCGAGAGGGTTTTTAACAGATACGCAGTATTTT. It specifies CASSSRGFLTDTQYF. Full variable domain (rest looked up from reference TRBV5-1 and TRBJ2-3): KAGVTQTPRYLIKTRGQQVTLSCSPISGHRSVSWYQQTPGQGLQFLFEYFSETQRNKGNFPGRFSGRQFSNSRSEMNVSTLELGDSALYLCASSSRGFLTDTQYFGPGTRLTVL.

This rearrangement joins TRBV6-2 or TRBV6-3 to TRBJ2-3, with D unclear. V was cut by 5 bases and J by 1 base, with 10 bases left in between. This CDR3 is 14 amino acids long. Per germline, CDR1 MNHEY and CDR2 SVGEGT. The CDR3 protein is CASSHREGTDTQYF. Written as DNA, the CDR3 is TGTGCCAGCAGTCACAGAGAAGGCACAGATACGCAGTATTTT.